This entry describes one T cell receptor beta chain. Sequenced by immunoSEQ multiplex PCR; TCRdb stores in-frame clones only, minus some. The top ten hold less than 60% of the sample, which has 40,000 to 50,000 clones, 75% to 90% seen once. The data belong to a study of OX40 agonist ivuxolimab in advanced cancers. Overall study: A diagnosis of hepatocellular carcinoma, melanoma, renal cell or head and neck cancer was present in dose-escalation patients.

Germline CDR1 is SNHLY and CDR2 is FYNNEI. The CDR3 runs to 14 residues. The ends were cut back, 1 base at V and 13 bases at J, with 14 bases in the middle. The sequencing used CD4+ or CD8+ T cells sorted from blood, collected in a trial of the OX40 agonist ivuxolimab. The receptor was derived from an adult with an advanced solid tumor such as melanoma, head and neck, liver or kidney cancer. The chain couples TRBV2 to TRBJ1-6; D gene unclear. The CDR3 loop is CASSEGITASPLHF. CDR3 DNA sequence: TGTGCCAGCAGTGAAGGTATAACCGCGTCCCCCCTCCACTTT.